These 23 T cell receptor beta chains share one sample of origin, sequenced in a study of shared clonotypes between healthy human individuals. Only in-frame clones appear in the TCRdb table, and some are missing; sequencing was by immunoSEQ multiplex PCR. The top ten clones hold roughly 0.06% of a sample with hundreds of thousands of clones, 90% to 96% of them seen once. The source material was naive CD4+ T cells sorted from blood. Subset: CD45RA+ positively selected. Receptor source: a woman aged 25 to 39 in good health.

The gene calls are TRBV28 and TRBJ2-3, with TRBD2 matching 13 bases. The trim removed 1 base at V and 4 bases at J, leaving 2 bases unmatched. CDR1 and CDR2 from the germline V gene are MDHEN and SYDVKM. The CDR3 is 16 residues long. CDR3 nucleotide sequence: TGTGCCAGCAGTTTATTGGGACTAGCGGGACCAGATACGCAGTATTTT. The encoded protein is CASSLLGLAGPDTQYF.

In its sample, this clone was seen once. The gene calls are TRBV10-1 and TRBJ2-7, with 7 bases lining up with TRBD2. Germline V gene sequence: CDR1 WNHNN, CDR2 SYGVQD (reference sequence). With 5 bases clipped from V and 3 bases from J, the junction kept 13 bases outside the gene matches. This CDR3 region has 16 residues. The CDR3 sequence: CASSYSRGAGLYEQYF. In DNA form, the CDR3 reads TGCGCCAGCAGTTACTCTCGGGGAGCGGGACTCTACGAGCAGTACTTC.

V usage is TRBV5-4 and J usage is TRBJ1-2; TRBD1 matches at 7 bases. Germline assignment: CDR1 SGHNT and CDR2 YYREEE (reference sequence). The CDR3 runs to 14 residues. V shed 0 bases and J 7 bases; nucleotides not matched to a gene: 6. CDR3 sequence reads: CASSLGQGIGGYTF. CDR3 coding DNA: TGTGCCAGCAGCTTGGGACAGGGAATCGGTGGCTACACCTTC.

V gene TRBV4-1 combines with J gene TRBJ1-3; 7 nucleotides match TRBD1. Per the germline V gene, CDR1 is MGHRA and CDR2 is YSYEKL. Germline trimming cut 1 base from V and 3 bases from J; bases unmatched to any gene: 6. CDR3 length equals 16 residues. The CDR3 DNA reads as TGCGCCAGCAGCCAAGGGGGGACAGTGGTTGGAAACACCATATATTTT. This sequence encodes CASSQGGTVVGNTIYF.

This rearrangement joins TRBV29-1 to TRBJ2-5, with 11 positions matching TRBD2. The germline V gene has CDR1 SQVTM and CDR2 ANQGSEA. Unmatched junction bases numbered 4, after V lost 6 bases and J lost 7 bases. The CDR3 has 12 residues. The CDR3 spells CSVTGTSGTQYF. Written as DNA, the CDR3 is TGCAGCGTCACCGGGACTAGCGGGACCCAGTACTTC.

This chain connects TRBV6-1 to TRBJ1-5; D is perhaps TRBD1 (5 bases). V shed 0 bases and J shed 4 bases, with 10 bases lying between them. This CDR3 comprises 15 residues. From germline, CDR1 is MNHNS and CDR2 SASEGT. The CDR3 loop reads CASSEAAGQNQPQHF. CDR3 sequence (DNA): TGTGCCAGCAGTGAAGCGGCAGGGCAGAATCAGCCCCAGCATTTT.

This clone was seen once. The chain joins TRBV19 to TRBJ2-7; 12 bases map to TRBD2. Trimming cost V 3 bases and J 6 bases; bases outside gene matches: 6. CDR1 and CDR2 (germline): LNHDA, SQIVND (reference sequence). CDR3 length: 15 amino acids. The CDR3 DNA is TGTGCCAGTAGTATCAGCCTAGCGGGAGGGCCCGAGCAGTACTTC. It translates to CASSISLAGGPEQYF.

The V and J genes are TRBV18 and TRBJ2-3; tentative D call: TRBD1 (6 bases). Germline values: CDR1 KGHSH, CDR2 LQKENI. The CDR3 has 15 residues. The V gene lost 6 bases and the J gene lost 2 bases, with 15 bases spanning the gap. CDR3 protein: CASSLADSNTDTQYF. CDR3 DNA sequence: TGTGCCAGCTCCCTGGCGGACAGCAACACAGATACGCAGTATTTT. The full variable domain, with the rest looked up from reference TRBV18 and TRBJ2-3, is NAGVMQNPRHLVRRRGQEARLRCSPMKGHSHVYWYRQLPEEGLKFMVYLQKENIIDESGMPKERFSAEFPKEGPSILRIQQVVRGDSAAYFCASSLADSNTDTQYFGPGTRLTVL.

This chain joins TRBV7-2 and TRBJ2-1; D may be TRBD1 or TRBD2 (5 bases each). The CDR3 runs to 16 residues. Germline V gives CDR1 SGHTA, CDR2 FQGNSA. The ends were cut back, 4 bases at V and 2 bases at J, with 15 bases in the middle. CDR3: CASSYTGTAPYNEQFF. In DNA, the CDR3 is TGTGCCAGCAGCTACACCGGGACGGCTCCCTACAATGAGCAGTTCTTC. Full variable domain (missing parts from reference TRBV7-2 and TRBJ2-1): GAGVSQSPSNKVTEKGKDVELRCDPISGHTALYWYRQSLGQGLEFLIYFQGNSAPDKSGLPSDRFSAERTGGSVSTLTIQRTQQEDSAVYLCASSYTGTAPYNEQFFGPGTRLTVL.

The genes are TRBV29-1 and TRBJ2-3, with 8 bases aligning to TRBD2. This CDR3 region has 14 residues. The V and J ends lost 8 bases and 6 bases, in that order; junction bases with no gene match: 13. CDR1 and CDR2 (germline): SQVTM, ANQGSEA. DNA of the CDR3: TGCAGCACCGCAACTAGAGCTAGCGGGGATACGCAGTATTTT. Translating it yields CSTATRASGDTQYF.

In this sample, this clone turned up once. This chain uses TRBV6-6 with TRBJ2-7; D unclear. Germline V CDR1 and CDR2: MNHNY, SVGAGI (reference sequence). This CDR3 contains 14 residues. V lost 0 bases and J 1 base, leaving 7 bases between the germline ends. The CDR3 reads CASSYSGMSYEQYF. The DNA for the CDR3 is TGTGCCAGCAGTTACTCCGGTATGTCCTACGAGCAGTACTTC.

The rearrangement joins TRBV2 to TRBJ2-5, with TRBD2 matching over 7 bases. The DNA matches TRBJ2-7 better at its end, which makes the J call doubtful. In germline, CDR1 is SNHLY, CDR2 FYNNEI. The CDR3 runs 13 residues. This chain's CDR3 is CASMFAAGNEQYF. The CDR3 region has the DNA TGTGCCAGCATGTTCGCAGCGGGGAACGAGCAGTACTTC.

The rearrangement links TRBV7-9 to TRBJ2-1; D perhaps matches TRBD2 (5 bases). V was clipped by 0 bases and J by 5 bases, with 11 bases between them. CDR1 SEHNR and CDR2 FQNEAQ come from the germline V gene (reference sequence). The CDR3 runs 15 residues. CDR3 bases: TGTGCCAGCAGCTTAGCACGGACTGCGGACAATGAGCAGTTCTTC. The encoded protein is CASSLARTADNEQFF.

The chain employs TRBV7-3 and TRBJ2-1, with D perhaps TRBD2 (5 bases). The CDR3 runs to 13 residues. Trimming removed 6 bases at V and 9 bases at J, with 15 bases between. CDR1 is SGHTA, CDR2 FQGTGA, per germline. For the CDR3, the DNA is TGTGCCAGCAGTCCTGACCCGAGCGGTGAGCAGTTCTTC. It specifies CASSPDPSGEQFF.

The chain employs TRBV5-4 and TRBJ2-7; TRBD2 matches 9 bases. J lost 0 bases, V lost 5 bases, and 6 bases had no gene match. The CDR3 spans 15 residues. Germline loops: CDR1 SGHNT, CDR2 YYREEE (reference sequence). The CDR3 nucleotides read TGTGCCAGCAGTCACCGTAGCGGGAGCTCCTACGAGCAGTACTTC. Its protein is CASSHRSGSSYEQYF.

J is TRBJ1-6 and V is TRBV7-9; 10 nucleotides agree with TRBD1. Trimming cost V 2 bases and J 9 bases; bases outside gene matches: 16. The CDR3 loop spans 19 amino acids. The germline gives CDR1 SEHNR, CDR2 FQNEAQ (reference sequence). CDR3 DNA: TGTGCCAGCAGCTTATATCGGGCTGAAAGACAGGGGGCACGTTCACCCCTCCACTTT. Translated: CASSLYRAERQGARSPLHF.

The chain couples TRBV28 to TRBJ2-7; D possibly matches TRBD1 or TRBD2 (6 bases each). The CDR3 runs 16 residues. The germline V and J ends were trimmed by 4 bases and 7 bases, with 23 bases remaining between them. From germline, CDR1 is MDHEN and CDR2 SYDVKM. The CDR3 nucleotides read TGTGCCAGCAGTTCCTATTGGGGGCCCCATCGGGAGGAGCAGTACTTC. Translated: CASSSYWGPHREEQYF.

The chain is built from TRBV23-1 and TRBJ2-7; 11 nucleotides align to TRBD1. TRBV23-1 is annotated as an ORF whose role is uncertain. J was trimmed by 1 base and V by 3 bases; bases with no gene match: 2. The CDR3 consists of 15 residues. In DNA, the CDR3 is TGCGCCAGCAGTCACGGGACAGGGGGGTCCTACGAGCAGTACTTC. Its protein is CASSHGTGGSYEQYF.

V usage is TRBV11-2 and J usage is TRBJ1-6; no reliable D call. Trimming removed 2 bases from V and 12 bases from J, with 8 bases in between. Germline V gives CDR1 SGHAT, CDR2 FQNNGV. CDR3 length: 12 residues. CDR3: CASSLSGGPLHF. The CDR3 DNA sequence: TGTGCCAGCAGCTTATCGGGAGGACCCCTCCACTTT.

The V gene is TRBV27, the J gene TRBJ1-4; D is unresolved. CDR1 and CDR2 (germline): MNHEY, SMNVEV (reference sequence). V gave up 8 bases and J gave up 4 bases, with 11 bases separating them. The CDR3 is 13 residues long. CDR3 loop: CASRAAGNEKLFF. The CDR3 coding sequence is TGTGCCAGCCGAGCGGCGGGTAATGAAAAACTGTTTTTT.

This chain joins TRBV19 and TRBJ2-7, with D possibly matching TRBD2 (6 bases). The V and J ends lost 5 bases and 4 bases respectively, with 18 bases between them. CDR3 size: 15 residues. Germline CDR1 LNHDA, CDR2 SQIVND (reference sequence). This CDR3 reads CASSPPGRDLYEQYF. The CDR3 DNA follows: TGTGCCAGTAGTCCCCCCGGCAGGGACTTGTACGAGCAGTACTTC. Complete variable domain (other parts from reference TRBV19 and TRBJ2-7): DGGITQSPKYLFRKEGQNVTLSCEQNLNHDAMYWYRQDPGQGLRLIYYSQIVNDFQKGDIAEGYSVSREKKESFPLTVTSAQKNPTAFYLCASSPPGRDLYEQYFGPGTRLTVT.

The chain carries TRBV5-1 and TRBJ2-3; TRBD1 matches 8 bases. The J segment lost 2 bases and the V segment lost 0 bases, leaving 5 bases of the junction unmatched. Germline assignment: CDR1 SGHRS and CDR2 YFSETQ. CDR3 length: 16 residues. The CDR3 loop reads CASSLEGTGPTDTQYF. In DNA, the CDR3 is TGCGCCAGCAGCTTGGAAGGGACAGGCCCCACAGATACGCAGTATTTT.

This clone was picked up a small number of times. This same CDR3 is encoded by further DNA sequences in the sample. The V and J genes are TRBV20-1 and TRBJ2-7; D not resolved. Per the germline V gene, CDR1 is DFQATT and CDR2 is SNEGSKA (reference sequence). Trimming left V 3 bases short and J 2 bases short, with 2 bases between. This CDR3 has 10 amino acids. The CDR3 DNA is TGCAGTGCTAGCCCCTACGAGCAGTACTTC. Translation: CSASPYEQYF.